These 20 T cell receptor beta chains were sequenced from one sample in a study of technical replicates of blood from a few donors. TCRdb's table, derived via immunoSEQ multiplex PCR, lists solely in-frame clones and lacks some. The table records some 85,000 clones, around 94% of them present only once. Sequences were obtained from T cells isolated from PBMCs. These receptors were obtained from a human donor in good health.

This clone was seen just once. This chain uses TRBV16 with TRBJ2-2; D unresolved. V lost 2 bases and J 5 bases, leaving 3 bases between the germline ends. Germline V gene sequence: CDR1 KGHSY, CDR2 FQNENV. The CDR3 is 12 amino acids. The CDR3 reads CASSQVTGELFF. The DNA for the CDR3 is TGTGCCAGCAGCCAAGTAACCGGGGAGCTGTTTTTT.

The gene calls are TRBV6-5 and TRBJ1-1; D is ambiguous. The CDR3 covers 13 residues. Trimming stripped 0 bases from V and 7 bases from J, with 9 bases between. Germline CDR1 is MNHEY and CDR2 is SVGAGI. CDR3 nucleotide sequence: TGTGCCAGCAGTTACTCGTTTGAGTATGAAGCTTTCTTT. It specifies CASSYSFEYEAFF.

The genes are TRBV2 and TRBJ2-2, with no clear D. There are 15 residues in the CDR3. Germline V gene data show CDR1 as SNHLY and CDR2 as FYNNEI. V lost 4 bases and J lost 5, with 14 bases in between. DNA of the CDR3: TGTGCCAGCAGTGCCGAGCAATCAAGAACCGGGGAGCTGTTTTTT. Translation: CASSAEQSRTGELFF.

The V and J genes are TRBV29-1 and TRBJ1-2, with TRBD1 as a possible D gene (6 bases). The ends were cut back, 5 bases at V and 0 bases at J, with 10 bases in the middle. There are 13 residues in the CDR3. Per the germline V gene, CDR1 is SQVTM and CDR2 is ANQGSEA. As DNA, the CDR3 is TGCAGCGTTAATGACAGGTCTAACTATGGCTACACCTTC. Translating it yields CSVNDRSNYGYTF.

This rearrangement joins TRBV7-9 to TRBJ1-2; D gene uncertain. Looked up from germline, CDR1 is SEHNR and CDR2 is FQNEAQ (reference sequence). V lost 1 base and J 2 bases, leaving 8 bases between the germline ends. CDR3 length equals 14 residues. CDR3 loop: CASSLDGPNYGYTF. The CDR3 nucleotides read TGTGCCAGCAGCTTAGATGGGCCCAACTATGGCTACACCTTC.

V is TRBV2 and J is TRBJ2-3, with 14 positions matching TRBD2. The CDR3 has 18 residues. Germline CDR1 reads SNHLY; CDR2 reads FYNNEI. Losses at the gene ends were 5 bases for V and 3 bases for J; bases not matched to a gene: 10. This CDR3 is CASSPGLAGEWETDTQYF. As DNA, the CDR3 is TGTGCCAGCAGTCCGGGACTAGCGGGAGAATGGGAGACAGATACGCAGTATTTT.

This clone occurred once. The chain carries TRBV7-9 and TRBJ2-5; 9 bases agree with TRBD1. The CDR3 has 14 residues. Losses at the gene ends were 5 bases for V and 5 bases for J; bases not matched to a gene: 6. Germline CDR1 is SEHNR and CDR2 is FQNEAQ (reference sequence). CDR3 protein: CASSPWTGEETQYF. The CDR3 bases are TGTGCCAGCAGCCCGTGGACAGGGGAGGAGACCCAGTACTTC.

The chain carries TRBV9 and TRBJ2-1; D not certain. Trimming took 1 base from V and 3 from J, leaving 11 bases between them. Germline V gene lookup returns CDR1 SGDLS and CDR2 YYNGEE. CDR3 size: 15 residues. The CDR3 spells CASSVLDTHYNEQFF. Written as DNA, the CDR3 is TGTGCCAGCAGCGTACTCGACACTCACTACAATGAGCAGTTCTTC.

The chain links TRBV27 to TRBJ2-7; 8 positions agree with TRBD2. The CDR3 runs to 15 residues. With 5 bases clipped from V and 4 bases from J, the junction kept 10 bases outside the gene matches. Per the germline V gene, CDR1 is MNHEY and CDR2 is SMNVEV (reference sequence). The CDR3 DNA sequence: TGTGCCAGCAGTCCCCGGGGGGGGACGAGTTACGAGCAGTACTTC. Translation: CASSPRGGTSYEQYF.

This sequence joins TRBV7-9 and TRBJ1-2; D possibly corresponds to TRBD1 (5 bases). The CDR3 runs 15 residues. Germline CDR1 and CDR2: SEHNR and FQNEAQ (reference sequence). V lost 4 bases and J lost 2, with 14 bases in between. The CDR3 loop reads CASSYTGGLNYGYTF. The CDR3 bases are TGTGCCAGCAGCTATACAGGAGGGCTGAACTATGGCTACACCTTC. The full variable domain, rest sourced from reference TRBV7-9 and TRBJ1-2, is DTGVSQNPRHKITKRGQNVTFRCDPISEHNRLYWYRQTLGQGPEFLTYFQNEAQLEKSRLLSDRFSAERPKGSFSTLEIQRTEQGDSAMYLCASSYTGGLNYGYTFGSGTRLTVV.

The V gene is TRBV27, the J gene TRBJ2-1; a possible D gene is TRBD2 (6 bases). The CDR3 loop spans 16 amino acids. Germline CDR1 reads MNHEY; CDR2 reads SMNVEV (reference sequence). Trimming cost V 7 bases and J 1 base, with 17 bases left between them. The CDR3: CASTSGDPKSYNEQFF. CDR3 nucleotides: TGTGCCAGCACCTCGGGAGACCCAAAATCCTACAATGAGCAGTTCTTC.

The chain employs TRBV10-3 and TRBJ2-5, with a weak D call TRBD1 (6 bases). Germline V gene lookup returns CDR1 ENHRY and CDR2 SYGVKD. The CDR3 contains 14 residues. Trimming removed 8 bases from V and 1 base from J, with 14 bases in between. CDR3 protein: CAIGIGQSQETQYF. Here the CDR3 DNA reads TGTGCCATCGGAATAGGACAGTCCCAAGAGACCCAGTACTTC.

This chain links TRBV11-2 with TRBJ2-7, with 9 positions matching TRBD2. Trimming removed 4 bases from V and 4 bases from J; junction bases left unmatched: 8. The CDR3 is 15 residues long. CDR1 SGHAT and CDR2 FQNNGV come from the germline V gene. DNA for the CDR3: TGTGCCAGCAGCTCCCTGGGTAGCGGGAGTTACGAGCAGTACTTC. This gives the protein CASSSLGSGSYEQYF.

J is TRBJ1-1 and V is TRBV27, with TRBD1 identical over 7 bases. V gave up 8 bases and J gave up 5 bases; unmatched junction bases: 11. The CDR3 loop spans 14 amino acids. CDR1 MNHEY and CDR2 SMNVEV come from the germline V gene (reference sequence). The CDR3 here is CASSISRGRTEAFF. In DNA, the CDR3 is TGTGCCAGCTCCATATCCAGGGGGAGGACTGAAGCTTTCTTT.

V is TRBV29-1 and J is TRBJ1-4, with TRBD1 identical over 8 bases. Germline V gene data show CDR1 as SQVTM and CDR2 as ANQGSEA. The CDR3 loop spans 12 amino acids. The V gene end was trimmed by 7 bases and the J gene end by 9 bases; junction bases not matched to a gene: 7. CDR3 in DNA: TGCAGCGCTGAGGGACAGGATAAAAAACTGTTTTTT. Its protein is CSAEGQDKKLFF. Using reference TRBV29-1 and TRBJ1-4 for the parts outside the CDR3, the full variable domain is SAVISQKPSRDICQRGTSLTIQCQVDSQVTMMFWYRQQPGQSLTLIATANQGSEATYESGFVIDKFPISRPNLTFSTLTVSNMSPEDSSIYLCSAEGQDKKLFFGSGTQLSVL.

The rearrangement joins TRBV30 to TRBJ1-1; D remains ambiguous. This CDR3 has 15 residues. Trimming cost V 3 bases and J 0 bases, with 14 bases left between them. CDR1 is GTSNPN and CDR2 is SVGIG in the germline V gene (reference sequence). The CDR3 DNA reads as TGTGCCTGGAGCCGTAGGGAGGCGCTGAACACTGAAGCTTTCTTT. Its protein product is CAWSRREALNTEAFF. The variable domain in full, completed from reference TRBV30 and TRBJ1-1, reads SQTIHQWPATLVQPVGSPLSLECTVEGTSNPNLYWYRQAAGRGLQLLFYSVGIGQISSEVPQNLSASRPQDRQFILSSKKLLLSDSGFYLCAWSRREALNTEAFFGQGTRLTVV.

CDR3 nucleotide sequence: TGTGCCAGCAGTCCCGGGACAGGGAATCAGCCCCAGCATTTT. It specifies CASSPGTGNQPQHF. This sequence joins TRBV27 and TRBJ1-5, with 9 bases lining up with TRBD1. The germline V gene encodes CDR1 MNHEY and CDR2 SMNVEV (reference sequence). This CDR3 comprises 14 residues. With V trimmed by 5 bases and J by 4 bases, 3 bases remained unmatched.

This rearrangement joins TRBV28 to TRBJ1-5, with D possibly TRBD1 on 5 matching bases. CDR1 and CDR2 (germline): MDHEN, SYDVKM. V gave up 10 bases and J gave up 4 bases, with 14 bases separating them. This CDR3 is 13 amino acids long. CDR3 region: CATAMGLNQPQHF. CDR3 in DNA: TGTGCCACCGCAATGGGACTAAATCAGCCCCAGCATTTT.

The chain carries TRBV19 and TRBJ1-2; D perhaps matches TRBD1 (6 bases). The CDR3 is 15 residues long. V lost 4 bases and J lost 4, with 16 bases in between. Germline lookup yields CDR1 LNHDA and CDR2 SQIVND (reference sequence). CDR3 in amino acids: CASSTWTARFYGYTF. DNA of the CDR3: TGTGCCAGTAGTACCTGGACAGCCCGTTTCTATGGCTACACCTTC.

The J gene is TRBJ2-6, the V gene TRBV9, with D perhaps matching TRBD1 (6 bases). This CDR3 has 15 residues. V gave up 5 bases and J gave up 2 bases, with 11 bases separating them. CDR1 SGDLS and CDR2 YYNGEE come from the germline V gene. The CDR3 DNA is TGTGCCAGCAGATACAGGGAAACTGGGGCCAACGTCCTGACTTTC. This codes for CASRYRETGANVLTF. The variable domain in full, completed from reference TRBV9 and TRBJ2-6, reads DSGVTQTPKHLITATGQRVTLRCSPRSGDLSVYWYQQSLDQGLQFLIQYYNGEERAKGNILERFSAQQFPDLHSELNLSSLELGDSALYFCASRYRETGANVLTFGAGSRLTVL.